A single sample gave rise to the 14 T cell receptor beta chains below, sequenced in a study of blood T cell repertoires in COVID-19. The table came from immunoSEQ multiplex PCR; TCRdb's copy has only in-frame clones and leaves some out. The sample lists around 320,000 clones; around 90% were seen once. Input material: peripheral blood. Receptors were obtained from a man between 18 and 29 years old with active or convalescent COVID-19.

The rearrangement uses TRBV2 and TRBJ1-1; D may be TRBD1 (5 bases). With 4 bases removed from V and 5 bases from J, the gap between germline ends came to 11 bases. CDR1 and CDR2 (germline): SNHLY, FYNNEI. The length of the CDR3 is 13 residues. CDR3 bases: TGTGCCAGCAGTGTTCGGGGGGAAACTGAAGCTTTCTTT. Translating it yields CASSVRGETEAFF. The variable domain in full, with the rest retrieved from reference TRBV2 and TRBJ1-1, is EPEVTQTPSHQVTQMGQEVILRCVPISNHLYFYWYRQILGQKVEFLVSFYNNEISEKSEIFDDQFSVERPDGSNFTLKIRSTKLEDSAMYFCASSVRGETEAFFGQGTRLTVV.

The V gene is TRBV29-1, the J gene TRBJ1-2; possible D gene TRBD1, 6 bases. Germline V gene lookup returns CDR1 SQVTM and CDR2 ANQGSEA. The V gene lost 4 bases and the J gene lost 8 bases, with 26 bases spanning the gap. The CDR3 loop spans 16 amino acids. This CDR3 is CSVVRLYRDTIFGYTF. The CDR3 DNA reads TGCAGCGTTGTCCGATTATATCGGGACACCATTTTCGGCTACACCTTC.

V usage is TRBV6-6 and J usage is TRBJ1-2; TRBD1 is a possible D gene (5 bases). With 5 bases removed from V and 4 bases from J, the gap between germline ends came to 23 bases. The length of the CDR3 is 17 residues. In germline, CDR1 is MNHNY, CDR2 SVGAGI (reference sequence). This chain's CDR3 is CASSPRGGQGSGYGYTF. DNA for the CDR3: TGTGCCAGCAGTCCCCGCGGTGGCCAGGGTTCAGGCTATGGCTACACCTTC.

In regard to this clone: Other DNA sequences in the sample encode the same CDR3. The genes are TRBV27 and TRBJ2-5; D is ambiguous. CDR3 size: 13 residues. Germline values: CDR1 MNHEY, CDR2 SMNVEV (reference sequence). Between the trimmed V and J ends, which lost 3 bases and 2 bases, there was a span of 7 bases. In DNA form, the CDR3 reads TGTGCCAGCAGTTTTTCCAGTCAAGAGACCCAGTACTTC. Translating gives CASSFSSQETQYF.

The V gene is TRBV6-4, the J gene TRBJ2-1; TRBD2 aligns across 9 bases. The CDR3 sequence is 14 residues long. Germline lookup yields CDR1 MRHNA and CDR2 SNTAGT. V shed 5 bases, J shed 7 bases, and the junction held 6 bases outside the gene matches. CDR3 loop: CASSRGLASNEQFF. The DNA of the CDR3 is TGTGCCAGCAGTCGGGGACTAGCTTCGAATGAGCAGTTCTTC.

The chain recombines TRBV7-9 with TRBJ1-1; D is unclear. V shed 0 bases and J shed 4 bases, with 6 bases lying between them. Germline V gives CDR1 SEHNR, CDR2 FQNEAQ (reference sequence). This CDR3 has 13 residues. The CDR3 loop reads CASSLALSTEAFF. In DNA, the CDR3 is TGTGCCAGCAGCTTAGCGTTGAGCACTGAAGCTTTCTTT.

The J gene is TRBJ1-6, the V gene TRBV5-1, with D unclear. The germline V gene encodes CDR1 SGHRS and CDR2 YFSETQ. CDR3 size: 13 residues. V lost 2 bases, J lost 9 bases, and 9 bases lay in between. The CDR3 DNA sequence: TGCGCCAGCAGCTTAAGACACCTTTCACCCCTCCACTTT. Residues: CASSLRHLSPLHF.

The chain is built from TRBV6-1 and TRBJ2-7, with 9 bases matching TRBD1. V shed 3 bases and J 3 bases; nucleotides not matched to a gene: 6. Germline assignment: CDR1 MNHNS and CDR2 SASEGT. This CDR3 has 15 residues. The CDR3 bases are TGTGCCAGCAGTGAGCAACAGGGGGCAGGCTACGAGCAGTACTTC. Protein: CASSEQQGAGYEQYF.

This clone was seen just once. The same CDR3 arises from other DNA sequences in this sample as well. The V call is TRBV7-9, the J call TRBJ1-1; D remains unclear. The CDR3 covers 13 residues. V shed 4 bases and J shed 1 base, with 7 bases lying between them. The germline CDR1 and CDR2 sequences are SEHNR and FQNEAQ (reference sequence). CDR3 nucleotides: TGTGCCAGCAGCTCCGCAGGGAACACTGAAGCTTTCTTT. Encoded protein: CASSSAGNTEAFF.

The V gene is TRBV7-8, the J gene TRBJ2-7; D gene uncertain. Trimming stripped 10 bases from V and 5 bases from J, with 18 bases between. Germline loops: CDR1 SGHVS, CDR2 FQNEAQ. The CDR3 is made up of 13 amino acids. CDR3 nucleotides: TGTGCCACCTCCAGGTATGTGGCGAACGAGCAGTACTTC. The encoded protein is CATSRYVANEQYF.

In this sample, this clone turned up a few times. This chain uses TRBV3-1 (or the pseudogene TRBV3-2) with TRBJ2-1, with a tentative D call TRBD1 (5 bases). The CDR3 contains 15 residues. Trimming took off 1 base at V and 5 bases at J, with 12 bases between the two ends. Germline V CDR1 and CDR2: LGHDT, YNNKEL (reference sequence). The CDR3 DNA sequence: TGTGCCAGCAGCCAAGGTCGTGGGGCCAACAATGAGCAGTTCTTC. Its translation: CASSQGRGANNEQFF.

With respect to this clone: Distinct nucleotide sequences in the sample also encode this CDR3. The chain joins TRBV18 to TRBJ2-5, with a weak D call TRBD1 (5 bases). The CDR3 covers 13 residues. Germline V gives CDR1 KGHSH, CDR2 LQKENI. The V gene lost 3 bases and the J gene lost 1 base, with 6 bases spanning the gap. The CDR3 DNA follows: TGTGCCAGCTCACCGGGGCTCCAAGAGACCCAGTACTTC. Translating gives CASSPGLQETQYF.

The rearrangement links TRBV7-9 to TRBJ2-7; 7 bases align to TRBD2. Trimming took 2 bases from V and 0 from J; bases not matched to a gene: 1. Germline-derived CDR1 and CDR2 are SEHNR and FQNEAQ (reference sequence). CDR3 length equals 14 residues. The CDR3 spells CASSLLADSYEQYF. CDR3 DNA: TGTGCCAGCAGCTTACTAGCGGACTCCTACGAGCAGTACTTC.

This clone was recorded only once. The rearrangement links TRBV28 to TRBJ1-1; D gene ambiguous. This CDR3 has 11 residues. The V gene lost 8 bases and the J gene lost 3 bases, with 7 bases spanning the gap. Germline V gene lookup returns CDR1 MDHEN and CDR2 SYDVKM. The CDR3 reads CASEYDTEAFF. CDR3 DNA: TGTGCCAGCGAGTACGACACTGAAGCTTTCTTT.